This is a list of T cell receptor beta chains from one sample in a study of blood T cell repertoires in COVID-19. Profiling relied on immunoSEQ multiplex PCR, and the TCRdb table lists in-frame clones only, not all of them. This sample has some 160,000 clones, with around four fifths found just once. Sequenced material: PBMCs or T cells enriched from blood (not recorded which). All receptors derive from a middle-aged woman who had recovered from COVID-19. Both conserved end residues are part of each CDR3. Each record gives: D gene, J gene, V gene, clone size, CDR3 protein, CDR3 DNA. D genes are given only for firm matches. Clone size is stated in some rows and not others, as once, few, many or a class when expanded.

>TRBD1|TRBJ2-2|TRBV7-6|NA
CASSLGAGGNTGELFF
TGTGCCAGCAGCCTGGGGGCAGGGGGCAACACCGGGGAGCTGTTTTTT
>TRBD2|TRBJ2-2|TRBV29-1|NA
CSATSGGATGELFF
TGCAGCGCGACTAGCGGGGGGGCCACCGGGGAGCTGTTTTTT
>TRBD2|TRBJ2-3|TRBV9|once
CASSTRTSGTSTDTQYF
TGTGCCAGCAGCACCCGGACTAGCGGGACGAGCACAGATACGCAGTATTTT
>NA|TRBJ2-1|TRBV11-1|few
CASSPGGGEQFF
TGTGCCAGCAGCCCCGGGGGAGGTGAGCAGTTCTTC
>TRBD1|TRBJ1-6|TRBV3-1/TRBV3-2|NA
CASSRDRYNSPLHF
TGTGCCAGCAGCCGGGACAGATATAATTCACCCCTCCACTTT
>TRBD1|TRBJ2-7|TRBV5-1|few
CASSSVLTGAYEQYF
TGCGCCAGCAGCTCGGTCTTGACAGGGGCCTACGAGCAGTACTTC
>NA|TRBJ1-1|TRBV19|NA
CASNPSTELNTEAFF
TGTGCCAGTAACCCCTCGACAGAATTGAACACTGAAGCTTTCTTT
>NA|TRBJ1-1|TRBV10-3|once
CAISGGRENTEAFF
TGTGCCATCAGTGGGGGCAGGGAAAACACTGAAGCTTTCTTT
>NA|TRBJ2-7|TRBV9|NA
CASSGSSRSYEQYF
TGTGCCAGCAGCGGCTCTAGTCGGTCCTACGAGCAGTACTTC
>NA|TRBJ1-5|TRBV15|NA
CATSRAGYQPQHF
TGTGCCACCAGCAGAGCAGGGTATCAGCCCCAGCATTTT
>TRBD1|TRBJ1-1|TRBV7-8|few
CASSLGGPGQPNTEAFF
TGTGCCAGCAGCTTAGGGGGACCGGGACAGCCGAACACTGAAGCTTTCTTT
>NA|TRBJ2-5|TRBV15|NA
CATSREAGETQYF
TGTGCCACCAGCAGAGAGGCAGGGGAGACCCAGTACTTC
>NA|TRBJ1-6|TRBV5-1|many
CASSLDPHVETSYNSPLHF
TGCGCCAGCAGCTTGGATCCCCACGTGGAGACCTCCTATAATTCACCCCTCCACTTT
>NA|TRBJ2-2|TRBV6-5|NA
CASIEVTNTGELFF
TGTGCCAGCATAGAGGTAACGAACACCGGGGAGCTGTTTTTT
>NA|TRBJ2-7|TRBV5-5|NA
CASSLAYSYEQYF
TGTGCCAGCAGCTTGGCCTACTCCTACGAGCAGTACTTC
>TRBD1|TRBJ1-1|TRBV28|NA
CASRAGGREAFF
TGTGCCAGCAGGGCAGGGGGGCGCGAGGCTTTCTTT
>NA|TRBJ2-5|TRBV19|NA
CARGGGQETQYF
TGTGCCAGAGGGGGTGGCCAAGAGACCCAGTACTTC
>TRBD1|TRBJ1-2|TRBV4-1|many
CASSQGGGRGNYGYTF
TGCGCCAGCAGCCAAGGCGGAGGCAGGGGGAACTATGGCTACACCTTC
>NA|TRBJ2-2|TRBV5-1|NA
CASSEGLANTGELFF
TGCGCCAGCAGCGAGGGACTGGCTAACACCGGGGAGCTGTTTTTT
>NA|TRBJ2-3|TRBV5-1|NA
CASSFSDSTDTQYF
TGCGCCAGCAGCTTTAGTGATAGCACAGATACGCAGTATTTT
>TRBD1|TRBJ2-7|TRBV6-6|few
CASLGDRSFHEQYF
TGTGCCAGCCTTGGGGACAGATCTTTCCACGAGCAGTACTTC
>TRBD1|TRBJ2-5|TRBV27|NA
CASRSQGGTSETQYF
TGTGCCAGCAGGTCACAGGGGGGAACATCGGAGACCCAGTACTTC
>NA|TRBJ2-1|TRBV19|NA
CASGAQVNSYNEQFF
TGTGCCAGCGGAGCACAGGTCAACTCCTACAATGAGCAGTTCTTC
>TRBD1|TRBJ1-1|TRBV28|NA
CASAPPGQVRDTEAFF
TGTGCCAGCGCCCCCCCCGGACAGGTCAGGGACACTGAAGCTTTCTTT
>NA|TRBJ2-7|TRBV11-2|once
CASSLGLRVSNEQYF
TGTGCCAGCAGCTTAGGGCTCCGGGTATCGAACGAGCAGTACTTC
>TRBD1|TRBJ1-5|TRBV27|NA
CASSRGGVGTGNSNQPQHF
TGTGCCAGTTCTCGGGGTGGAGTAGGGACAGGCAATAGCAATCAGCCCCAGCATTTT
>NA|TRBJ2-7|TRBV15|NA
CATSRDPAYEQYF
TGTGCCACCAGCAGAGATCCCGCCTACGAGCAGTACTTC
>NA|TRBJ2-6|TRBV18|NA
CASSPLVRARSGANVLTF
TGTGCCAGCTCACCACTGGTCCGCGCCCGTTCTGGGGCCAACGTCCTGACTTTC
>TRBD1|TRBJ1-2|TRBV7-9|NA
CASSPTGVNYGYTF
TGTGCCAGCAGCCCGACAGGGGTGAACTATGGCTACACCTTC
>NA|TRBJ2-5|TRBV2|NA
CASSVKETQYF
TGTGCCAGCAGTGTTAAAGAGACCCAGTACTTC
>NA|TRBJ2-2|TRBV7-3|NA
CASSPSAGATGELFF
TGTGCCAGCAGTCCGTCGGCAGGGGCTACCGGGGAGCTGTTTTTT
>NA|TRBJ1-1|TRBV30|NA
CAWRARVTNTEAFF
TGTGCCTGGAGAGCAAGAGTTACGAACACTGAAGCTTTCTTT
>NA|TRBJ2-1|TRBV7-3|NA
CASSPRGGGVYNEQFF
TGTGCCAGCAGCCCTAGGGGAGGAGGGGTCTACAATGAGCAGTTCTTC
>NA|TRBJ2-2|TRBV5-1|NA
CASIQGTMNTGELFF
TGCGCCAGCATACAGGGAACTATGAACACCGGGGAGCTGTTTTTT
>NA|TRBJ1-4|TRBV27|once
CASSLTSGSFGKLFF
TGTGCCAGCAGTCTAACATCGGGGTCGTTCGGAAAACTGTTTTTT
>NA|TRBJ2-3|TRBV5-8|NA
CASSLQAGAVADTQYF
TGTGCCAGCAGCTTACAAGCAGGGGCAGTCGCAGATACGCAGTATTTT
>TRBD2|TRBJ2-7|TRBV4-1|NA
CASSQEGLAGGYEQYF
TGCGCCAGCAGCCAAGAAGGTCTAGCGGGAGGTTACGAGCAGTACTTC
>NA|TRBJ2-7|TRBV27|once
CASSLRGSARISYEQYF
TGTGCCAGCAGTTTAAGAGGGTCAGCTAGGATCTCCTACGAGCAGTACTTC
>NA|TRBJ2-1|TRBV3-1/TRBV3-2|NA
CASSQASGSGHNEQFF
TGTGCCAGCAGCCAAGCTTCCGGGAGCGGCCACAATGAGCAGTTCTTC
>NA|TRBJ2-1|TRBV7-8|NA
CASSLGSYNEQFF
TGTGCCAGCAGCTTGGGCAGCTACAATGAGCAGTTCTTC
>NA|TRBJ2-1|TRBV27|NA
CASSLSTGMLGEQFF
TGTGCCAGCAGTTTATCAACAGGGATGTTAGGGGAGCAGTTCTTC
>TRBD2|TRBJ2-1|TRBV12-3/TRBV12-4|NA
CASSGTSSDEQFF
TGTGCCAGCAGCGGGACTAGCTCCGATGAGCAGTTCTTC
>NA|TRBJ1-1|TRBV27|NA
CASSLYPPGSMNTEAFF
TGTGCCAGCAGTTTATACCCCCCGGGGAGTATGAACACTGAAGCTTTCTTT
>TRBD1|TRBJ1-5|TRBV12-5|NA
CASGRTGTGERSNQPQHF
TGTGCTAGTGGACGCACCGGGACAGGGGAACGGAGCAATCAGCCCCAGCATTTT
>NA|TRBJ1-5|TRBV5-1|NA
CASSPGLNQPQHF
TGCGCCAGCAGTCCAGGCCTTAATCAGCCCCAGCATTTT
>TRBD1|TRBJ1-1|TRBV6-6|NA
CASSYSYRGTEAFF
TGTGCCAGCAGTTACTCTTACAGGGGCACTGAAGCTTTCTTT
>TRBD1|TRBJ1-1|TRBV5-6|NA
CASSLGQGAMGLMNTEAFF
TGTGCCAGCAGCTTGGGACAGGGGGCGATGGGGCTCATGAACACTGAAGCTTTCTTT
>TRBD1|TRBJ2-7|TRBV11-3|NA
CASSLKGQHYAGTKAYEQYF
TGTGCCAGCAGCTTAAAGGGACAGCACTACGCCGGGACCAAAGCCTACGAGCAGTACTTC
>NA|TRBJ2-3|TRBV13|once
CASSPAATSTDTQYF
TGTGCCAGCAGCCCAGCTGCGACTAGCACAGATACGCAGTATTTT
>NA|TRBJ1-2|TRBV3-1/TRBV3-2|NA
CASSQDPGYYGYTF
TGTGCCAGCAGCCAAGATCCAGGGTACTATGGCTACACCTTC
>NA|TRBJ2-1|TRBV5-1|NA
CASSFTWQGYNEQFF
TGCGCCAGCAGCTTTACGTGGCAGGGATACAATGAGCAGTTCTTC
>NA|TRBJ1-1|TRBV6-5|NA
CASTQGANTEAFF
TGTGCCAGTACACAGGGAGCGAACACTGAAGCTTTCTTT
>NA|TRBJ1-1|TRBV27|NA
CASSQDRQAFF
TGTGCCAGCAGTCAAGACAGACAAGCTTTCTTT
>TRBD2|TRBJ2-1|TRBV3-1/TRBV3-2|NA
CASSQEPSGKGNEQFF
TGTGCCAGCAGCCAAGAGCCCAGCGGGAAGGGGAATGAGCAGTTCTTC
>NA|TRBJ2-3|TRBV5-6|NA
CASNKGSQADTQYF
TGTGCCAGCAATAAGGGGTCCCAGGCAGATACGCAGTATTTT
>TRBD2|TRBJ2-5|TRBV15|NA
CATSRPLGGGAETQYF
TGTGCCACCAGCAGGCCATTGGGCGGGGGGGCCGAGACCCAGTACTTC